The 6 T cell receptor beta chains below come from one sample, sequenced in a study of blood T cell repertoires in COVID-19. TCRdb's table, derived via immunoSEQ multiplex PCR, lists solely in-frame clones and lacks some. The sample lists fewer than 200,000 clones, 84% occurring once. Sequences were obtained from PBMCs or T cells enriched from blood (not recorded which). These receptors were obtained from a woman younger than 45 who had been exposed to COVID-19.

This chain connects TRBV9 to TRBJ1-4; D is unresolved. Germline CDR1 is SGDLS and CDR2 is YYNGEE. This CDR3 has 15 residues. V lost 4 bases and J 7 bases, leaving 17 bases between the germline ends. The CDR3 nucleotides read TGTGCCAGCAGCCGGAACACCCGAGGTGCTGAAAAACTGTTTTTT. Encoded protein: CASSRNTRGAEKLFF. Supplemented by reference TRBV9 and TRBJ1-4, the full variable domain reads DSGVTQTPKHLITATGQRVTLRCSPRSGDLSVYWYQQSLDQGLQFLIQYYNGEERAKGNILERFSAQQFPDLHSELNLSSLELGDSALYFCASSRNTRGAEKLFFGSGTQLSVL.

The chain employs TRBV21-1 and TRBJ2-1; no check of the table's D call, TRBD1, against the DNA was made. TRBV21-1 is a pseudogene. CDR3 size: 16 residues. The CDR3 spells CASSKARGSLYNEQFF. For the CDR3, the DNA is TGTGCCAGCAGCAAAGCGAGGGGGTCTCTCTACAATGAGCAGTTCTTC.

DNA for the CDR3: TGTGCCAGCAGTAGACTAGGGGACAGGAACACTGAAGCTTTCTTT. The encoded protein is CASSRLGDRNTEAFF. The genes are TRBV6-2 or TRBV6-3 and TRBJ1-1; TRBD1 agrees at 7 bases. The CDR3 runs 15 residues. J was trimmed by 1 base and V by 5 bases; bases with no gene match: 7. Germline lookup yields CDR1 MNHEY and CDR2 SVGEGT.

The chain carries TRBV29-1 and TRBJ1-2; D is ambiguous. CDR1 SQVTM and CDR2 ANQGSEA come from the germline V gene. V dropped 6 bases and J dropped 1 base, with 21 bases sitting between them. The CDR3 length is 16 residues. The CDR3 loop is CSVLTPLGALNYGYTF. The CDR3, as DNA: TGCAGCGTCCTCACCCCGTTGGGAGCACTTAACTATGGCTACACCTTC.

The CDR3 region is CASSRGQGFWGAYEQYF. Here the CDR3 DNA reads TGTGCCAGCAGTCGGGGACAGGGTTTTTGGGGGGCCTACGAGCAGTACTTC. The chain has TRBV28 and TRBJ2-7; TRBD1 matches at 9 bases. V was clipped by 5 bases and J by 2 bases; unmatched bases: 13. The CDR3 is 17 residues long. Germline loops: CDR1 MDHEN, CDR2 SYDVKM.

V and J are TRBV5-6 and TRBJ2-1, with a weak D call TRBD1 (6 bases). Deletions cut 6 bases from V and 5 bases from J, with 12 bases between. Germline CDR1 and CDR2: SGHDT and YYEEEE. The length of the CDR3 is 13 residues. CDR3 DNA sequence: TGTGCCAGCAAGATCCGGGACAACAATGAGCAGTTCTTC. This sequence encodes CASKIRDNNEQFF.